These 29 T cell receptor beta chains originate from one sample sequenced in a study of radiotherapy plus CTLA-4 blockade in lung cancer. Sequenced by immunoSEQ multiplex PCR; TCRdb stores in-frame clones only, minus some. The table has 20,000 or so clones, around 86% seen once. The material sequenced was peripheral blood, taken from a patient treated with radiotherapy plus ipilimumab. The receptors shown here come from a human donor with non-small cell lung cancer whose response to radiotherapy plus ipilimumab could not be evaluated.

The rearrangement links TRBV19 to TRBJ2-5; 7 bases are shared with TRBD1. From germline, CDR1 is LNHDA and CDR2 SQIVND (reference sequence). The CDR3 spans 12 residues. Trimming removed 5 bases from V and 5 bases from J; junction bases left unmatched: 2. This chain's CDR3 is CASSHRGETQYF. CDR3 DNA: TGTGCCAGTAGTCACAGGGGTGAGACCCAGTACTTC.

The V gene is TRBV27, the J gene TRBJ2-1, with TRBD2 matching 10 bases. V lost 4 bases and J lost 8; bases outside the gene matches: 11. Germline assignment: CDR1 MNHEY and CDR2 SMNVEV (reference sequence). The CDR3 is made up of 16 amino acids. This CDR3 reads CASSSSSGSTKHEQFF. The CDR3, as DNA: TGTGCCAGCAGTTCCTCTAGCGGGAGTACGAAGCATGAGCAGTTCTTC.

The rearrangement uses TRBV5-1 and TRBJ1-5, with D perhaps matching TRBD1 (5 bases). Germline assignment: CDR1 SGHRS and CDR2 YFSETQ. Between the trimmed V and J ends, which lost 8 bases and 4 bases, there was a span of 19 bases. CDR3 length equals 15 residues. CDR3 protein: CAREKGLPKNQPQHF. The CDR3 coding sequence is TGCGCCAGGGAGAAGGGACTCCCCAAAAATCAGCCCCAGCATTTT.

The CDR3 region is CASSSQDRAEQFF. CDR3 DNA: TGTGCCAGCAGCTCGCAGGACAGGGCGGAGCAGTTCTTC. The chain employs TRBV7-6 and TRBJ2-1; 8 bases agree with TRBD1. There are 13 residues in the CDR3. Losses at the gene ends were 4 bases for V and 10 bases for J; bases not matched to a gene: 6. Germline CDR1 is SGHVS and CDR2 is FNYEAQ.

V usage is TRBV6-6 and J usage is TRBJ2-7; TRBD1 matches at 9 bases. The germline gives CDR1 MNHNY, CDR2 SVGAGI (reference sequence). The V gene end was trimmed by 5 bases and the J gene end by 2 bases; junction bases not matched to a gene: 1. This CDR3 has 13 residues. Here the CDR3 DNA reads TGTGCCAGCAGTGGACAGGGGCCCTACGAGCAGTACTTC. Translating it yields CASSGQGPYEQYF.

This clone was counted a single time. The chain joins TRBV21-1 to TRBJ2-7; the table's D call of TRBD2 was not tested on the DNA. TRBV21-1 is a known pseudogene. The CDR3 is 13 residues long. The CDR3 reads CASSSGAGYEQYF. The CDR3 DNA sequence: TGTGCCAGCAGCAGCGGGGCCGGTTACGAGCAGTACTTC.

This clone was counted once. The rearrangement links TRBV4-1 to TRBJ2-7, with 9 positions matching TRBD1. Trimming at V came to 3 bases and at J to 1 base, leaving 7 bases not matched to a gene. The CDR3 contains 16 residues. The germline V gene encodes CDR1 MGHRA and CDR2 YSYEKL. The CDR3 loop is CASSQGAGQGSYEQYF. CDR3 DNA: TGCGCCAGCAGCCAGGGCGCGGGACAGGGTTCCTACGAGCAGTACTTC.

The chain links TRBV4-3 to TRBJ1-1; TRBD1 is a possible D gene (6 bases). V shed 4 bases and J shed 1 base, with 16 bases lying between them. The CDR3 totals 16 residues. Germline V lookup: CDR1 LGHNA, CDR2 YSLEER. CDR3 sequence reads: CASSRTIQGENTEAFF. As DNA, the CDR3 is TGCGCCAGCAGCCGAACCATACAGGGAGAGAACACTGAAGCTTTCTTT.

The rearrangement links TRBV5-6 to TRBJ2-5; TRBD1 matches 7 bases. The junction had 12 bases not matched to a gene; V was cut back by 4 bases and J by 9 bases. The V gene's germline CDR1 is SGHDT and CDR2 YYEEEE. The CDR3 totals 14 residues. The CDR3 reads CASSLSGTASAQYF. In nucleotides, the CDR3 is TGTGCCAGCAGCCTCTCCGGGACAGCTTCGGCCCAGTACTTC.

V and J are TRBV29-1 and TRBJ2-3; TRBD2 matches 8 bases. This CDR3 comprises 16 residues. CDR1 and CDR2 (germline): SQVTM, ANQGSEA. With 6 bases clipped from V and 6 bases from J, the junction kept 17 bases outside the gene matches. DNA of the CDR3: TGCAGCGTGGGGGGCCCTGGCGGGGGGCTCGGGGATACGCAGTATTTT. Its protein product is CSVGGPGGGLGDTQYF.

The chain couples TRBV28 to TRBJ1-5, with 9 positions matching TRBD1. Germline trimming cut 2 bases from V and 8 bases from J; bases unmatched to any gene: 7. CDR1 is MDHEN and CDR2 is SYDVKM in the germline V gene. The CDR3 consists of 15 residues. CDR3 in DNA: TGTGCCAGCAGTTTAAGGGTGACAGGGGGTAAGCCCCAGCATTTT. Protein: CASSLRVTGGKPQHF. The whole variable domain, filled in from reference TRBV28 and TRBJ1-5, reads DVKVTQSSRYLVKRTGEKVFLECVQDMDHENMFWYRQDPGLGLRLIYFSYDVKMKEKGDIPEGYSVSREKKERFSLILESASTNQTSMYLCASSLRVTGGKPQHFGDGTRLSIL.

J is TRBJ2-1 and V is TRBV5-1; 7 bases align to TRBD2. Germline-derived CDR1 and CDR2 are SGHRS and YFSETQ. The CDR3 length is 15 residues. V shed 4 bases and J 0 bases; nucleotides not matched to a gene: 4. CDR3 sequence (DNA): TGCGCCAGCAGCCCCACTAGCGTCTCCTACAATGAGCAGTTCTTC. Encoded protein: CASSPTSVSYNEQFF. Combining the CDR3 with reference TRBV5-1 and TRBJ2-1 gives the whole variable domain KAGVTQTPRYLIKTRGQQVTLSCSPISGHRSVSWYQQTPGQGLQFLFEYFSETQRNKGNFPGRFSGRQFSNSRSEMNVSTLELGDSALYLCASSPTSVSYNEQFFGPGTRLTVL.

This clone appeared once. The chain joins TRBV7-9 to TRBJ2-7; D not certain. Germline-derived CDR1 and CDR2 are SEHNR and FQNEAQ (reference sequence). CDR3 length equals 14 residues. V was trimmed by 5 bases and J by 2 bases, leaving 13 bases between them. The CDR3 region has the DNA TGTGCCAGCAGCCGAGATCTAGTACCCTACGAGCAGTACTTC. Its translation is CASSRDLVPYEQYF.

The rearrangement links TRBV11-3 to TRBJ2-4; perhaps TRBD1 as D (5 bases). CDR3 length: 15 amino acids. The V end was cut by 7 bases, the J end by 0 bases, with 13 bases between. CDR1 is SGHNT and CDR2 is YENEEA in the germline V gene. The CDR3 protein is CASKTDPLAKNIQYF. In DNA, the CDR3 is TGTGCCAGCAAGACAGACCCCTTAGCCAAAAACATTCAGTACTTC.

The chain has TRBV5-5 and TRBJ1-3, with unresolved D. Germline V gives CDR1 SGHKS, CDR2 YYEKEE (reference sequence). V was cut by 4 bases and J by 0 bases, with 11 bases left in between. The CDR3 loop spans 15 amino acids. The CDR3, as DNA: TGTGCCAGCAGCACTTATTCGGTCTCTGGAAACACCATATATTTT. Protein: CASSTYSVSGNTIYF. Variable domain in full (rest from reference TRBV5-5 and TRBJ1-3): DAGVTQSPTHLIKTRGQQVTLRCSPISGHKSVSWYQQVLGQGPQFIFQYYEKEERGRGNFPDRFSARQFPNYSSELNVNALLLGDSALYLCASSTYSVSGNTIYFGEGSWLTVV.

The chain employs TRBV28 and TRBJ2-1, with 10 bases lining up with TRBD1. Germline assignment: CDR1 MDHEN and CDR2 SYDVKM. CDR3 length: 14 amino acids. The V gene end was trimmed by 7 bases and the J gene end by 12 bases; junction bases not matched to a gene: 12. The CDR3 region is CASTTGTGAVGQFF. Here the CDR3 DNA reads TGTGCCAGCACGACCGGGACAGGGGCGGTCGGGCAGTTCTTC.

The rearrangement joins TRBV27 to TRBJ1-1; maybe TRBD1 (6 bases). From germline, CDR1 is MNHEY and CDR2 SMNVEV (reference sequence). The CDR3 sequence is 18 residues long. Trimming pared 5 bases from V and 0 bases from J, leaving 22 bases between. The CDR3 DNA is TGTGCCAGCAGTAATATCATACTAACCAGGGGTTTGAACACTGAAGCTTTCTTT. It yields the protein CASSNIILTRGLNTEAFF.

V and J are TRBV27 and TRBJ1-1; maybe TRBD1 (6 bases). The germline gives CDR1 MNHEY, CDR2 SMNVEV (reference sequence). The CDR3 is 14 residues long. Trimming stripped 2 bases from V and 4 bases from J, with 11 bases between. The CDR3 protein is CASSLNLGGTEAFF. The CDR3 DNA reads TGTGCCAGCAGTTTAAACCTAGGGGGCACTGAAGCTTTCTTT.

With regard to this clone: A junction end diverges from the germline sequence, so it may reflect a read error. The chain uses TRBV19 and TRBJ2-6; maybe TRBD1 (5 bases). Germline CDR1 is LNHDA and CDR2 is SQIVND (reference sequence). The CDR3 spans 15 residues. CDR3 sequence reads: CASSLQGSRANVLAF. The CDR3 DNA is TGTGCCAGTAGCCTCCAGGGCTCTAGGGCCAACGTCCTGGCTTTC.

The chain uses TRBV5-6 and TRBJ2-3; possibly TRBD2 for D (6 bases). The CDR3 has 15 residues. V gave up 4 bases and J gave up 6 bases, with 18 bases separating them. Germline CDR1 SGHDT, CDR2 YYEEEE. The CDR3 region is CASSPPTGDGDTQYF. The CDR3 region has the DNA TGTGCCAGCAGCCCCCCCACGGGAGACGGGGATACGCAGTATTTT.

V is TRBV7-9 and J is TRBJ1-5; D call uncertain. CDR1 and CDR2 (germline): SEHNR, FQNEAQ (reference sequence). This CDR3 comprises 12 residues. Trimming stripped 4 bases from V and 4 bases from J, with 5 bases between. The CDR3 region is CASSYQNQPQHF. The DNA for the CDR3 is TGTGCCAGCAGCTATCAGAATCAGCCCCAGCATTTT.

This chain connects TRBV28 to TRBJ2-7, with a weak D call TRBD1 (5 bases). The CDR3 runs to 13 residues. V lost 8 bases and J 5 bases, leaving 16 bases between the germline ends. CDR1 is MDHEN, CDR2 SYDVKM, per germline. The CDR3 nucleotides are TGTGCCAGCCCCATTTCAGGGATCCACGAGCAGTACTTC. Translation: CASPISGIHEQYF.

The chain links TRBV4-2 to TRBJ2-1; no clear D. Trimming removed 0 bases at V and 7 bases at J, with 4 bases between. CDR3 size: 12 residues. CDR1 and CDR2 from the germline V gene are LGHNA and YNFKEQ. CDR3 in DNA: TGTGCCAGCAGCCAAGAGGCAAATGAGCAGTTCTTC. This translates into CASSQEANEQFF.

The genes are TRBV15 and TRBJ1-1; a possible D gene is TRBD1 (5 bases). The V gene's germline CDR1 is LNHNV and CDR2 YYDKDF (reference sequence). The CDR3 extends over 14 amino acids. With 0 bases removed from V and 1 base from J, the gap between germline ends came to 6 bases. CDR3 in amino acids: CATSRDRGNTEAFF. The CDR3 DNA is TGTGCCACCAGCAGAGATAGGGGGAACACTGAAGCTTTCTTT.

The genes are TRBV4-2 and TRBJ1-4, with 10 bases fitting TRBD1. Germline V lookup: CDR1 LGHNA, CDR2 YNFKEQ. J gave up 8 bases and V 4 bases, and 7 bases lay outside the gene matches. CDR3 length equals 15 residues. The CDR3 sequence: CASSPQGQGEEKLFF. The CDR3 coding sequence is TGTGCCAGCAGCCCACAAGGACAGGGGGAGGAAAAACTGTTTTTT.

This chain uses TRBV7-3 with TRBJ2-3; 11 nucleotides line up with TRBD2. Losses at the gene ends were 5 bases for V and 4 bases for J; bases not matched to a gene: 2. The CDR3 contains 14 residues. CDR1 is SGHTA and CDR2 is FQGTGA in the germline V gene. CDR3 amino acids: CASSRSGGADTQYF. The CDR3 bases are TGTGCCAGCAGCCGTAGCGGGGGGGCAGATACGCAGTATTTT.

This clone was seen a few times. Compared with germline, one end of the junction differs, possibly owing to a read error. The CDR3 nucleotides read TGTGCCAGCAGCCGGACAGGGGGCGCTTGGAGAATCTTC. Residues: CASSRTGGAWRIF. The V and J genes are TRBV13 and TRBJ2-1; TRBD1 agrees at 11 bases. This CDR3 has 13 amino acids. Germline CDR1 PRHDT, CDR2 FYEKMQ (reference sequence).

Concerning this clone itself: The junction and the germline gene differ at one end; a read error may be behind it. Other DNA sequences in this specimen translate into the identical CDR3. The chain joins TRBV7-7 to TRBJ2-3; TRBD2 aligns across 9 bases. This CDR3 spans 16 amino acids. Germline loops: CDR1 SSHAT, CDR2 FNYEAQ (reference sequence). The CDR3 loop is CASSKGLAGSRDTQYF. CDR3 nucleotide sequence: TGTGCTAGCAGCAAAGGGCTAGCGGGAAGTCGGGATACGCAGTATTTT.

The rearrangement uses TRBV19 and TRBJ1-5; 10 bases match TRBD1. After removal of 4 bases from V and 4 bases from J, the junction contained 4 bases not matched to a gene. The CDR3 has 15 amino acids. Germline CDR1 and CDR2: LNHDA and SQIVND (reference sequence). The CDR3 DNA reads TGTGCCAGTAGTAACGAGGACAGGGGGAATCAGCCCCAGCATTTT. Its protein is CASSNEDRGNQPQHF.